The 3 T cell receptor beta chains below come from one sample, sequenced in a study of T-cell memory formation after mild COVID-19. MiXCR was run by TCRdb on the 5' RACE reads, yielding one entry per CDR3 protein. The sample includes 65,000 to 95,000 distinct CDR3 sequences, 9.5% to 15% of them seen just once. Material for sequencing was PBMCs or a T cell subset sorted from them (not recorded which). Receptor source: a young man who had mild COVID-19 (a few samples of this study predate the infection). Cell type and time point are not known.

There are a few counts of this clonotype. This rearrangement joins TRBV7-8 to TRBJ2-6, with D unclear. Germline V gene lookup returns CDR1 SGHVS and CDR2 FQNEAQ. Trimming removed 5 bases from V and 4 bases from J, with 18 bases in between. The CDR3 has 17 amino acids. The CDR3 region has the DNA TGTGCCAGCAGCCAAAATTATGGTCGGGCCGGGGCCAACGTCCTGACTTTC. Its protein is CASSQNYGRAGANVLTF.

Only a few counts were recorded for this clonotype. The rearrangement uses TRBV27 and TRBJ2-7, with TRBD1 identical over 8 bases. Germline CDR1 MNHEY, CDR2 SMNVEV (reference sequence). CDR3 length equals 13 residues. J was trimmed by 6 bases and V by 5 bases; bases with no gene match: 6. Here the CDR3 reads CASSLGQGLEQYF. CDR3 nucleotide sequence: TGTGCCAGCAGTCTCGGACAGGGTCTCGAGCAGTACTTC.

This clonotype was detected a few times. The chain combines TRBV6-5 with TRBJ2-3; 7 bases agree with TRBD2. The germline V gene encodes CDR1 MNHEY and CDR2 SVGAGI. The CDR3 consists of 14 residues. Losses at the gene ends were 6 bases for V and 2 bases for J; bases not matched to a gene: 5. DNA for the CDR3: TGTGCCAGCAGCAACGGGGGGAACACAGATACGCAGTATTTT. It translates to CASSNGGNTDTQYF.